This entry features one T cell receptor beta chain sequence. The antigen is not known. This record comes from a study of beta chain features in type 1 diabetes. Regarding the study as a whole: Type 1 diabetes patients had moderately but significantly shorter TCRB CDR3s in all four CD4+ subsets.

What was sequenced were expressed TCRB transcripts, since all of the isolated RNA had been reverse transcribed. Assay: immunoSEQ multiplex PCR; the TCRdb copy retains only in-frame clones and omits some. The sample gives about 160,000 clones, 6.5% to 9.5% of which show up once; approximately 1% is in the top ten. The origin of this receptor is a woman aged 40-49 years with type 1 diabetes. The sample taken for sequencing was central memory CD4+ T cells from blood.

The CDR3 sequence is CASSVLQGNAEAFF. Written as DNA, the CDR3 is TGTGCCAGCAGTGTACTACAGGGAAACGCTGAAGCTTTCTTT. V usage is TRBV6-5 and J usage is TRBJ1-1, with D maybe TRBD1 (6 bases). The CDR3 totals 14 residues. Per germline, CDR1 MNHEY and CDR2 SVGAGI. V was pared by 5 bases and J by 6 bases, with 16 bases between.